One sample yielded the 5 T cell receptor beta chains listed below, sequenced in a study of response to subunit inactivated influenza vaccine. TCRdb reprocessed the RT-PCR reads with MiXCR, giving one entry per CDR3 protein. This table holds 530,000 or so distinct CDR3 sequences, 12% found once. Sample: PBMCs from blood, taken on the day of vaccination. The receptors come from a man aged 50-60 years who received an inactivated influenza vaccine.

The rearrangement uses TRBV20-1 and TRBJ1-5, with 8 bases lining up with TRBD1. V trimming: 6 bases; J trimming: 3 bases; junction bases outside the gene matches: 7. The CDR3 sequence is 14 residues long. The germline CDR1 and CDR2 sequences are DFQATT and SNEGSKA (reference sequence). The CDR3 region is CSAAQGAVNQPQHF. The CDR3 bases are TGCAGTGCAGCCCAGGGGGCTGTCAATCAGCCCCAGCATTTT.

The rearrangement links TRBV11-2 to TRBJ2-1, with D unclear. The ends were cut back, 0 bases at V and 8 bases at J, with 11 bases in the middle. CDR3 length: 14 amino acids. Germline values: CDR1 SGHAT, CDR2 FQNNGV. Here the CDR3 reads CASSLDVVGYEQFF. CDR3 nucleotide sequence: TGTGCCAGCAGCTTAGATGTGGTGGGTTATGAGCAGTTCTTC.

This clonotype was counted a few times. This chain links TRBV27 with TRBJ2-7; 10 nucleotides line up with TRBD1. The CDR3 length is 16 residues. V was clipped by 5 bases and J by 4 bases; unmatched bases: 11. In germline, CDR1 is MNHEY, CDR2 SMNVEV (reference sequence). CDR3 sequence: CASSPYQTGGAYEQYF. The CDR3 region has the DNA TGTGCCAGCAGTCCCTACCAGACAGGGGGCGCATACGAGCAGTACTTC.

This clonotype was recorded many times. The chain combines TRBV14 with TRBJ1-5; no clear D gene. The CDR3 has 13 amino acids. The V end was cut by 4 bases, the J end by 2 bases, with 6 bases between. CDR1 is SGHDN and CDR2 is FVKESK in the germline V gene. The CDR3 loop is CASSPYGNQPQHF. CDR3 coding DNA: TGTGCCAGCAGCCCGTATGGCAATCAGCCCCAGCATTTT. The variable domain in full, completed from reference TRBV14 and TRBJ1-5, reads EAGVTQFPSHSVIEKGQTVTLRCDPISGHDNLYWYRRVMGKEIKFLLHFVKESKQDESGMPNNRFLAERTGGTYSTLKVQPAELEDSGVYFCASSPYGNQPQHFGDGTRLSIL.

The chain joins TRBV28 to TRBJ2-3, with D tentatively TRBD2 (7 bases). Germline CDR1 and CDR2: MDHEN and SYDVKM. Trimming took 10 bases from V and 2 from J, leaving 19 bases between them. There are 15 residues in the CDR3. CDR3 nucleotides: TGTGCCACCACGGGGGCTAGCGGTTACACAGATACGCAGTATTTT. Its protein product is CATTGASGYTDTQYF.